The 23 T cell receptor beta chains given below trace back to one sample, sequenced in a study of breast tumors, draining lymph nodes, adjacent tissues. TCRdb called the multiplex PCR reads again in MiXCR, with one record for every CDR3 protein. The data contain under 250,000 distinct CDR3 sequences, roughly 32% of them singletons. Samples came from axillary lymph nodes draining the breast cancer. The sequencing input was axillary lymph node tissue. The receptors stem from a female donor with breast cancer. Some clones in this sample may be carry-over from other donors' samples.

The V gene is TRBV19, the J gene TRBJ1-6, with D tentatively TRBD1 (5 bases). The germline V and J ends were trimmed by 8 bases and 6 bases, with 17 bases remaining between them. The V gene's germline CDR1 is LNHDA and CDR2 SQIVND (reference sequence). CDR3 length: 15 residues. Here the CDR3 DNA reads TGTGCCAGTCGGGAGGGGACTGTGCCTAATTCACCCCTCCACTTT. Translation: CASREGTVPNSPLHF. The full variable domain, its missing parts supplied by reference TRBV19 and TRBJ1-6, is DGGITQSPKYLFRKEGQNVTLSCEQNLNHDAMYWYRQDPGQGLRLIYYSQIVNDFQKGDIAEGYSVSREKKESFPLTVTSAQKNPTAFYLCASREGTVPNSPLHFGNGTRLTVT.

As regards this clonotype: This may be a read error: a much more frequent sequence differs by one nucleotide. The rearrangement joins TRBV7-9 to TRBJ2-3; D is possibly TRBD1 or TRBD2 (5 bases each). The CDR3 is made up of 15 amino acids. From germline, CDR1 is SEHNR and CDR2 FQNEAQ (reference sequence). V gave up 5 bases and J gave up 3 bases, with 15 bases separating them. The CDR3 DNA sequence: TGTGCCAGCAGCCCACATGGGGGACGGACAGATACGCAGTATTTT. Protein: CASSPHGGRTDTQYF.

In this sample, this clonotype turned up once. This may be a read error: a much more frequent sequence differs by one nucleotide. The chain recombines TRBV2 with TRBJ2-1; 7 nucleotides line up with TRBD2. V gave up 6 bases and J gave up 4 bases; unmatched junction bases: 9. The germline V gene has CDR1 SNHLY and CDR2 FYNNEI. This CDR3 spans 15 amino acids. CDR3 residues: CASRSDGGNYNEQFF. The CDR3 DNA reads as TGTGCCAGCAGGTCCGACGGGGGGAATTACAATGAGCAGTTCTTC.

This clonotype was picked up a small number of times. Lacking the conserved final phenylalanine or tryptophan, this CDR3 likely reflects a read error. The chain recombines TRBV11-2 with TRBJ2-7; the match to TRBD1 covers 7 bases. CDR1 SGHAT and CDR2 FQNNGV come from the germline V gene. V lost 5 bases, J lost 3 bases, and 4 bases stayed unmatched. This CDR3 has 13 amino acids. The CDR3 is CASSANRGYEQYL. CDR3 in DNA: TGTGCCAGCAGCGCAAACAGGGGCTACGAGCAGTACCTC.

CDR3 DNA: TGTGCCAGCCTTAGACGGGGGACTGAAGCTTTCTTT. This translates into CASLRRGTEAFF. The rearrangement joins TRBV19 to TRBJ1-1, with a possible D match to TRBD1 (5 bases). Germline V lookup: CDR1 LNHDA, CDR2 SQIVND (reference sequence). V was cut by 9 bases and J by 5 bases, with 13 bases left in between. The CDR3 has 12 amino acids.

The V and J genes are TRBV6-5 and TRBJ2-3; a possible D gene is TRBD2 (6 bases). V gave up 7 bases and J gave up 6 bases, with 35 bases separating them. CDR1 and CDR2 from the germline V gene are MNHEY and SVGAGI. The CDR3 consists of 20 residues. The CDR3 loop reads CASTPKVGGGGMSRGDTQYF. Written as DNA, the CDR3 is TGTGCCAGCACCCCAAAAGTCGGTGGCGGCGGGATGAGCAGAGGGGATACGCAGTATTTT.

Ten or more counts support this clonotype. The chain couples TRBV12-3 or TRBV12-4 to TRBJ2-5; 7 bases agree with TRBD1. The CDR3 contains 15 residues. The V segment lost 6 bases and the J segment 1 base; nucleotides outside the gene matches: 8. CDR3 DNA sequence: TGTGCCAGCAGCTCAGCCGGGACAGCCCAAGAGACCCAGTACTTC. Protein sequence: CASSSAGTAQETQYF.

In its sample, this clonotype was seen many times. V usage is TRBV5-1 and J usage is TRBJ2-1; D may be TRBD2 (6 bases). Germline V gene sequence: CDR1 SGHRS, CDR2 YFSETQ. V was cut by 0 bases and J by 5 bases, with 12 bases left in between. This CDR3 comprises 15 residues. CDR3 bases: TGCGCCAGCAGCTTGGAACTAGCCGGGAACAATGAGCAGTTCTTC. The encoded protein is CASSLELAGNNEQFF. Full variable domain (outside the CDR3, taken from reference TRBV5-1 and TRBJ2-1): KAGVTQTPRYLIKTRGQQVTLSCSPISGHRSVSWYQQTPGQGLQFLFEYFSETQRNKGNFPGRFSGRQFSNSRSEMNVSTLELGDSALYLCASSLELAGNNEQFFGPGTRLTVL.

V is TRBV10-1 and J is TRBJ2-1, with unresolved D. V was trimmed by 2 bases and J by 14 bases, leaving 16 bases between them. Germline V gives CDR1 WNHNN, CDR2 SYGVQD (reference sequence). This CDR3 has 13 residues. The CDR3 DNA is TGCGCCAGCAGTGAGCCCGTGAGGTGGGTAAAGTTCTTC. Protein: CASSEPVRWVKFF.

Concerning this clonotype: A much larger clone differs from this one at a single base, so this may be a read error. The chain uses TRBV24-1 and TRBJ2-3; the D gene is possibly TRBD2 (5 bases). CDR1 and CDR2 (germline): KGHDR, SFDVKD. V was cut by 11 bases and J by 2 bases, with 16 bases left in between. There are 14 residues in the CDR3. The CDR3 sequence is CASKQVGATDTQYF. The CDR3, as DNA: TGTGCCAGCAAGCAGGTGGGAGCCACAGATACGCAGTATTTT.

This clonotype was observed at least ten times. This rearrangement joins TRBV6-1 to TRBJ2-2; TRBD1 might be the D (6 bases). V was cut by 6 bases and J by 7 bases, with 15 bases left in between. CDR1 is MNHNS, CDR2 SASEGT, per germline. CDR3 length: 14 residues. The CDR3 nucleotides are TGTGCCAGCAGGATTGACAGGTCCCTCGGGGAGCTGTTTTTT. Translating it yields CASRIDRSLGELFF.

In the case of this clonotype: Being one base from a much bigger clone, this may be a read error. This rearrangement joins TRBV9 to TRBJ2-1; weak D call: TRBD2 (6 bases). Germline V CDR1 and CDR2: SGDLS, YYNGEE. The CDR3 extends over 14 amino acids. CDR3 nucleotide sequence: TGTGCCAGCAGCGCGGGAGATGGGTACAATGAGCAGTCCTTC. This gives the protein CASSAGDGYNEQSF.

On this clonotype: A much larger clone differs by one base, so this may be a read error. This chain connects TRBV4-3 to TRBJ2-1; D gene ambiguous. CDR1 and CDR2 from the germline V gene are LGHNA and YSLEER. This CDR3 has 15 amino acids. CDR3 region: CASSLRLGSYNGQFF. The CDR3 coding sequence is TGCGCCAGCAGCCTCCGACTCGGCTCCTACAATGGGCAGTTCTTC.

The table lists this clonotype with many counts. The V call is TRBV3-1, the J call TRBJ2-7, with D perhaps matching TRBD2 (6 bases). Trimming pared 1 base from V and 6 bases from J, leaving 13 bases between. The CDR3 runs to 14 residues. Germline values: CDR1 LGHDT, CDR2 YNNKEL (reference sequence). The CDR3 coding sequence is TGTGCCAGCAGCCAAGTGGGAGGTAATAGCGAGCAGTACTTC. Encoded protein: CASSQVGGNSEQYF.

This clonotype has ten or more counts. The chain uses TRBV5-8 and TRBJ2-5, with D unclear. The CDR3 spans 13 residues. Germline V lookup: CDR1 SGHTS, CDR2 YDEGEE. Trimming shortened V by 0 bases and J by 2 bases, and 5 bases separated the two germline ends. For the CDR3, the DNA is TGTGCCAGCAGCTTGGGTACACAAGAGACCCAGTACTTC. This translates into CASSLGTQETQYF. The full variable domain, completed using reference TRBV5-8 and TRBJ2-5, is EAGVTQSPTHLIKTRGQQATLRCSPISGHTSVYWYQQALGLGLQFLLWYDEGEERNRGNFPPRFSGRQFPNYSSELNVNALELEDSALYLCASSLGTQETQYFGPGTRLLVL.

This clonotype was counted many times. The genes are TRBV10-3 and TRBJ2-7; D unclear. The V gene lost 4 bases and the J gene lost 1 base, with 8 bases spanning the gap. The germline V gene encodes CDR1 ENHRY and CDR2 SYGVKD. The CDR3 length is 13 residues. The CDR3 spells CAISARESYEQYF. The CDR3 DNA reads TGTGCCATCAGTGCCCGCGAATCCTACGAGCAGTACTTC.

The chain recombines TRBV7-2 with TRBJ2-7, with 9 bases lining up with TRBD1. The germline CDR1 and CDR2 sequences are SGHTA and FQGNSA. Unmatched junction bases numbered 11, after V lost 5 bases and J lost 12 bases. The CDR3 extends over 13 amino acids. DNA of the CDR3: TGTGCCAGCAGCCTCCGGGACAGGGACGGGCGGTACTTC. Amino acid sequence: CASSLRDRDGRYF.

As for this clonotype: This may be a read error: a much more frequent sequence differs by one nucleotide. The DNA of the CDR3 is TGCAGTGCTAGCCCCCAGGCCTATGGCTCCACCTTC. Its translation is CSASPQAYGSTF. The chain uses TRBV20-1 and TRBJ1-2; no clear D gene. The length of the CDR3 is 12 residues. In germline, CDR1 is DFQATT, CDR2 SNEGSKA (reference sequence).

The table lists this clonotype with many counts. The chain has TRBV7-6 and TRBJ1-4; D remains unclear. Trimming removed 0 bases from V and 0 bases from J, with 17 bases in between. The CDR3 consists of 19 residues. Germline V CDR1 and CDR2: SGHVS, FNYEAQ. The CDR3 coding sequence is TGTGCCAGCAGCTTAGCCCCCCCGGGAGGCCATGCAACTAATGAAAAACTGTTTTTT. Its translation is CASSLAPPGGHATNEKLFF.

This clonotype occurred many times. The chain employs TRBV30 and TRBJ2-7; the match to TRBD1 covers 9 bases. The V gene's germline CDR1 is GTSNPN and CDR2 SVGIG (reference sequence). Losses at the gene ends were 4 bases for V and 6 bases for J; bases not matched to a gene: 7. The CDR3 length is 13 residues. CDR3 coding DNA: TGTGCCTGGACCGGGACAGGGCTACGCGAGCAGTACTTC. As protein: CAWTGTGLREQYF.

This clonotype came up many times. The chain combines TRBV5-1 with TRBJ2-1, with no clear D. Trimming removed 3 bases from V and 6 bases from J, with 10 bases in between. The CDR3 extends over 13 amino acids. Germline CDR1 and CDR2: SGHRS and YFSETQ. The CDR3 DNA reads as TGCGCCAGCAGCTCAACCTCCACCAATGAGCAGTTCTTC. Its protein is CASSSTSTNEQFF.

The chain recombines TRBV24-1 with TRBJ1-3; 9 bases fit TRBD1. The germline V gene encodes CDR1 KGHDR and CDR2 SFDVKD. Trimming cost V 4 bases and J 8 bases; bases outside gene matches: 8. The CDR3 has 15 amino acids. The CDR3, as DNA: TGTGCCACCAGTGACCGCGGACAGGGGATAGACACCATATATTTT. Translation: CATSDRGQGIDTIYF.

This clonotype has just one count. V gene TRBV29-1 combines with J gene TRBJ1-2, with TRBD1 as a possible D gene (5 bases). Germline CDR1 is SQVTM and CDR2 is ANQGSEA. The V gene lost 7 bases and the J gene lost 12 bases, with 27 bases spanning the gap. The CDR3 contains 14 residues. CDR3 nucleotide sequence: TGCAGCGCTGGAGGGGCAGACCCGAGCTCTGGAAACACCTTC. This sequence encodes CSAGGADPSSGNTF. The variable domain in full, with the rest retrieved from reference TRBV29-1 and TRBJ1-2, is SAVISQKPSRDICQRGTSLTIQCQVDSQVTMMFWYRQQPGQSLTLIATANQGSEATYESGFVIDKFPISRPNLTFSTLTVSNMSPEDSSIYLCSAGGADPSSGNTFGSGTRLTVV.